What follows are 5 T cell receptor beta chains derived from one specimen sequenced in a study of shared clonotypes between healthy human individuals. Data came from immunoSEQ multiplex PCR; TCRdb stores just in-frame clones and leaves some out. This table holds some 2,500,000 clones, 85% to 95% found once. The sequencing input was naive CD4+ T cells from PBMCs. Documented subset: CD45RA+ positively selected. The receptors stem from a man aged 18 to 35 in good health. Some clones in this sample may be carry-over from other donors' samples.

A word on this clone: The same CDR3 is also encoded by other DNA sequences in this sample. The chain uses TRBV10-3 and TRBJ2-5; TRBD1 matches 8 bases. Unmatched junction bases numbered 4, after V lost 3 bases and J lost 4 bases. Germline CDR1 is ENHRY and CDR2 is SYGVKD. The CDR3 consists of 14 residues. CDR3: CAISESTGGETQYF. DNA for the CDR3: TGTGCCATCAGTGAATCTACAGGGGGAGAGACCCAGTACTTC.

With regard to this clone: Other DNA sequences from this sample encode an identical CDR3 as well. J is TRBJ2-7 and V is TRBV15; D ambiguous. This CDR3 comprises 13 residues. Germline CDR1 and CDR2: LNHNV and YYDKDF (reference sequence). V was cut by 0 bases and J by 2 bases, with 5 bases left in between. CDR3 in DNA: TGTGCCACCAGCAGAGATCTTCCCTACGAGCAGTACTTC. Translated, it gives CATSRDLPYEQYF.

The chain links TRBV18 to TRBJ2-1; D gene unclear. Germline V gene lookup returns CDR1 KGHSH and CDR2 LQKENI. CDR3 length: 13 amino acids. V gave up 5 bases and J gave up 5 bases, with 10 bases separating them. The CDR3 sequence is CASSITLNNEQFF. The DNA for the CDR3 is TGTGCCAGCTCAATAACGTTGAACAATGAGCAGTTCTTC.

V is TRBV4-3 and J is TRBJ2-5; D not certain. This CDR3 contains 15 residues. Trimming shortened V by 1 base and J by 1 base, and 10 bases separated the two germline ends. Germline-derived CDR1 and CDR2 are LGHNA and YSLEER. The CDR3 DNA follows: TGCGCCAGCAGCCAAGCTTTGGCGACCCAAGAGACCCAGTACTTC. It translates to CASSQALATQETQYF.

This chain uses TRBV11-3 with TRBJ1-5, with unresolved D. Germline CDR1 and CDR2: SGHNT and YENEEA. The V end lost 0 bases, the J end lost 5 bases, and 17 bases lay between the germline ends. The CDR3 runs to 17 residues. The CDR3, as DNA: TGTGCCAGCAGCTTAGATTCCAAGAAGACCACGTATCAGCCCCAGCATTTT. The encoded protein is CASSLDSKKTTYQPQHF.